This TCR beta chain was sequenced during a study of blood T cell repertoires in COVID-19 (dated by TCRdb to 2020 to 2022). Context from the whole study: Samples from collaborators originated in the United States, Italy and Spain and spanned both the acute and convalescent phases of COVID-19. The prospective study material was composed of cDNA or gDNA derived from T cells, B-cell-depleted T cells, or PBMCs. The dataset comprised deeply sampled blood TCRbeta repertoires from subjects exposed to, actively infected with, or recovered from COVID-19. A freely available public database, intended as a resource for researchers studying the immune response to SARS-CoV-2, is where the repertoires were released. The samples were drawn from the first 160 participants of the ongoing ImmuneRACE study and from over 950 subjects provided by 6 global collaborators. Sample metadata almost always included a de-identified subject ID, COVID-19 status, age in years and sex. Where available, HLA class I and class II types were taken from metadata supplied by the sample provider and were not determined by assay-based typing.

V has 4 bases trimmed and J has 3 bases trimmed; junction bases matching no gene number 3. The CDR3 measures 13 amino acids from cysteine to phenylalanine. The kept DNA is CDR3 alone, 39 bases in frame from the first base. The germline V gene encodes CDR1 SGHDN and CDR2 FVKESK. Comment on this clone: No cognate antigen has been identified for it. Base qualities are not at hand, and no much larger clone is one base apart.

Whole blood was collected in K2EDTA tubes by collaborating institutions according to the institutions' own protocols. Collaborator samples were shipped for TCRbeta analysis as frozen whole blood, isolated PBMCs, or DNA extracted from either sample type. What the authors observed across the whole study: The amount of clinical and demographic metadata varied by source and participant and was provided uncurated.

TCRbeta CDR3 regions were amplified from genomic DNA by means of the immunoSEQ Assay, a bias-controlled multiplex PCR. As for how the authors treated the data: Within the assay, amplification of reference gene primers was used to estimate how many nucleated cells each sample contained. To quantify the absolute abundance of each unique TCRbeta CDR3 rearrangement, sequence reads were collapsed and filtered. For each sample, productive Simpson clonality was calculated as the square root of Simpson's diversity index over productive rearrangements. TCRdb obtained this table from immuneACCESS and retained in-frame rearrangements with V and J assigned. These tables miss some clones; where compared with another copy, unresolved V genes account for less than half of the shortfall, and the remainder is unexplained. V and J calls and clone size are copied from that table; D and trimming were computed from the DNA. The sample table lists 200,000 or so clones, approximately 79% of them with a count of one. The ten largest clones represent 4.5% to 5.5% of the sample.

This chain joins TRBV14 to TRBJ2-7, and 7 bases in between align with TRBD1. The sequencing sample was made of peripheral blood. This receptor was taken from a human donor in a cohort sampled during active COVID-19. The CDR3 reads as follows: CASSPTGLYEQYF. The DNA sequence reads TGTGCCAGCAGCCCGACAGGGCTCTACGAGCAGTACTTC.